The T cell receptor beta chain under discussion was sequenced for a study of beta chain features in type 1 diabetes. Study background: Across the samples, some 99 million sorted cells were examined in total.

Expressed TCRB transcripts got sequenced, as all isolated RNA was reverse transcribed. Clones were read by immunoSEQ multiplex PCR, and TCRdb kept only the in-frame ones, dropping some. The sample lists 350,000 or so clones, roughly 21% occurring once. Each of the CD4+ naive, central memory, regulatory and stem cell-like memory populations was sorted via CD45RO/CCR7/CD25/CD127/CD95/CD27. V was pared by 6 bases and J by 8 bases, with 22 bases between. The germline V gene has CDR1 KGHSH and CDR2 LQKENI. The CDR3 loop spans 16 amino acids. The study's findings and limits: Patients' naive, central memory and Treg TCRB repertoires seemed closer to one another than those of healthy donors. TCRB CDR3s from Type 1 diabetes patients were moderately but significantly shorter in all four CD4+ subsets.

The sample holds a few counts of this clone. The target antigen is unknown. This TCR was sampled from a woman aged 18 to 35 in good health. V gene TRBV18 combines with J gene TRBJ1-4, with D unresolved. The sequencing sample was made of naive CD4+ T cells from blood. The CDR3 spells CASSLSKGDPGEKLFF. DNA for the CDR3: TGTGCCAGCTCTCTCTCAAAAGGTGACCCGGGGGAAAAACTGTTTTTT.